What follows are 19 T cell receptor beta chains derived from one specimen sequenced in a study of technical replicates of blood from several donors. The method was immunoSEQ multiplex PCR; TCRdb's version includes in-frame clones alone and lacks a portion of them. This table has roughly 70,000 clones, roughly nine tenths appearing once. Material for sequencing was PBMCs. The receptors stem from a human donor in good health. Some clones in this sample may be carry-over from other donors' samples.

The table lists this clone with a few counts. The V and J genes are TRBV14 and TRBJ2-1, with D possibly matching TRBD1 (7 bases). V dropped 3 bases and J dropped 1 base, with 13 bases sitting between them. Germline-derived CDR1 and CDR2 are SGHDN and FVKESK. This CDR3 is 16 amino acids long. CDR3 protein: CASSHTAGGSYNEQFF. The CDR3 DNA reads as TGTGCCAGCAGCCATACCGCAGGGGGGTCCTACAATGAGCAGTTCTTC.

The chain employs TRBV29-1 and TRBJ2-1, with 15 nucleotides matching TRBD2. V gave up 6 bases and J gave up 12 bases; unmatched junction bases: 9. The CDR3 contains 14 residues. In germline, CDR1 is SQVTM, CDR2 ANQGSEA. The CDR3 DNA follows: TGCAGCGTAGACAGCGGGACTAGCGGGAGGCCGCAGTTCTTC. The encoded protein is CSVDSGTSGRPQFF.

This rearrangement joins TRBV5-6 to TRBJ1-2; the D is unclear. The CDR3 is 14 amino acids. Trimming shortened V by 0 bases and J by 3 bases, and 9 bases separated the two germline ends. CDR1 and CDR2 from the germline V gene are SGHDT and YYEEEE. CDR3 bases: TGTGCCAGCAGCTTGGATCAAGCCTACTATGGCTACACCTTC. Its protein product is CASSLDQAYYGYTF. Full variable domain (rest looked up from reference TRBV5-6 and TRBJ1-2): DAGVTQSPTHLIKTRGQQVTLRCSPKSGHDTVSWYQQALGQGPQFIFQYYEEEERQRGNFPDRFSGHQFPNYSSELNVNALLLGDSALYLCASSLDQAYYGYTFGSGTRLTVV.

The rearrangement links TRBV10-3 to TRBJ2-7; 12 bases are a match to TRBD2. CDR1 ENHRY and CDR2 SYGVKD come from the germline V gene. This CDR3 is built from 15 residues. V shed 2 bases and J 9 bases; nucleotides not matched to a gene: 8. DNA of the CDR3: TGTGCCATCAGTGAGACTAGCGGGAGGCCGTTCGTGCAGTACTTC. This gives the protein CAISETSGRPFVQYF.

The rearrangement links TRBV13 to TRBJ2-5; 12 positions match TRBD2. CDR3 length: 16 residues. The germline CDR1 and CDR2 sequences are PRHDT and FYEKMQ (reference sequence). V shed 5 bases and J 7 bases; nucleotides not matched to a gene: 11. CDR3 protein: CASSPRTSGALGTQYF. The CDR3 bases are TGTGCCAGCAGCCCAAGGACTAGCGGGGCGCTTGGGACCCAGTACTTC.

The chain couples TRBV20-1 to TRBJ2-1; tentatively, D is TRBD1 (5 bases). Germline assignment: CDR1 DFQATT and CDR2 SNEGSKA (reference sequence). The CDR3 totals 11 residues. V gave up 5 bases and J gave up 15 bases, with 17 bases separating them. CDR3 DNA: TGCAGTGCTTCGCCGGACACACCCCTGTTCTTC. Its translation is CSASPDTPLFF.

The CDR3: CASSLETNYGYTF. The CDR3, as DNA: TGTGCCAGCAGCTTGGAAACAAACTATGGCTACACCTTC. This sequence joins TRBV5-5 and TRBJ1-2; D gene uncertain. Deletions cut 0 bases from V and 2 bases from J, with 5 bases between. The CDR3 runs 13 residues. CDR1 is SGHKS, CDR2 YYEKEE, per germline (reference sequence).

Here the CDR3 reads CASRDRYNEKLFF. The DNA of the CDR3 is TGTGCCAGCAGGGACAGATACAATGAAAAACTGTTTTTT. This rearrangement joins TRBV16 to TRBJ1-4, with a possible D match to TRBD1 (6 bases). This CDR3 has 13 amino acids. V lost 6 bases, J lost 5 bases, and 10 bases lay in between. The germline CDR1 and CDR2 sequences are KGHSY and FQNENV. Variable domain in full (rest from reference TRBV16 and TRBJ1-4): GEEVAQTPKHLVRGEGQKAKLYCAPIKGHSYVFWYQQVLKNEFKFLISFQNENVFDETGMPKERFSAKCLPNSPCSLEIQATKLEDSAVYFCASRDRYNEKLFFGSGTQLSVL.

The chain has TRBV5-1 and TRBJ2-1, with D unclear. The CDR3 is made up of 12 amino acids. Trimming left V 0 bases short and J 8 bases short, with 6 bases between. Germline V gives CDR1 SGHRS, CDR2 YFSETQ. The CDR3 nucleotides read TGCGCCAGCAGCTTGGGAGCGTATGAGCAGTTCTTC. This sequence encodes CASSLGAYEQFF.

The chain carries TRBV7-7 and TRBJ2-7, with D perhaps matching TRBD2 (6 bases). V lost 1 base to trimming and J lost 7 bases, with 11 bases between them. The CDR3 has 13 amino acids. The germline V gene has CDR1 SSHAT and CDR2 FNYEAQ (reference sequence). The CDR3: CASSLDGAGEQYF. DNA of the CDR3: TGTGCCAGCAGCTTAGACGGGGCGGGGGAGCAGTACTTC.

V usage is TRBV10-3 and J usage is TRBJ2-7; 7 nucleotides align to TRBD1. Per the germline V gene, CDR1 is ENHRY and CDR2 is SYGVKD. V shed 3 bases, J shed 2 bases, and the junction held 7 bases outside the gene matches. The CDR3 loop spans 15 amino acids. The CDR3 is CAISDPGQPPYEQYF. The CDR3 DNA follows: TGTGCCATCAGTGACCCGGGACAGCCACCCTACGAGCAGTACTTC.

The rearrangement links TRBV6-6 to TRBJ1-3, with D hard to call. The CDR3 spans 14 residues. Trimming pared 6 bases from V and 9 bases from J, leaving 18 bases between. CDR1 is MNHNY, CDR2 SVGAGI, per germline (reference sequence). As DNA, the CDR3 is TGTGCCAGCAGGAGGTCTAGAACTGACCCCACCATATATTTT. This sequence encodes CASRRSRTDPTIYF.

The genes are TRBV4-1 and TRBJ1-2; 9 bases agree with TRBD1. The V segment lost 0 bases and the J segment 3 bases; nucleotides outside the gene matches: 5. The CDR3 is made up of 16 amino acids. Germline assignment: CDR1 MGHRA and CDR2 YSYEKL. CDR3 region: CASSQEPRDRDYGYTF. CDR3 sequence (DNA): TGCGCCAGCAGCCAAGAACCCCGGGACAGGGACTATGGCTACACCTTC.

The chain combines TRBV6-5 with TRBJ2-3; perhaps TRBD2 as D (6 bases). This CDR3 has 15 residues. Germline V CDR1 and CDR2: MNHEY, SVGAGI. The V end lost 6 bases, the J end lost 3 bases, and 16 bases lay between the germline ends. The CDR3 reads CASSIRDSGTDTQYF. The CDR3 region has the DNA TGTGCCAGCAGCATCCGGGACTCGGGTACAGATACGCAGTATTTT.

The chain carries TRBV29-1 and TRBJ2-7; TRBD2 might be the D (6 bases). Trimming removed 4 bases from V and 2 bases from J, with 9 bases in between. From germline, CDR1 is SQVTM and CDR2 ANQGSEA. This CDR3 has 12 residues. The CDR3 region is CSVVSGAYEQYF. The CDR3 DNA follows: TGCAGCGTTGTTAGCGGAGCCTACGAGCAGTACTTC.

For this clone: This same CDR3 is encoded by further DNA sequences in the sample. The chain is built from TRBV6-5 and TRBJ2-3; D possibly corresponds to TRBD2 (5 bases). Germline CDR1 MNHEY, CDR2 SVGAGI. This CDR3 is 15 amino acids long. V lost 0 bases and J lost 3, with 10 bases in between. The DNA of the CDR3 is TGTGCCAGCAGTTACTCGGGCAGGAGGACAGATACGCAGTATTTT. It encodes CASSYSGRRTDTQYF.

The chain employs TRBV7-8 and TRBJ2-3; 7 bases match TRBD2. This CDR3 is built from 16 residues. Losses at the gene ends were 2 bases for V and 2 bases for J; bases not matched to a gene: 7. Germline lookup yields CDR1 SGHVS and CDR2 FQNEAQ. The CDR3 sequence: CASSLMGGTPTDTQYF. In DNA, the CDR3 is TGTGCCAGCAGCTTAATGGGGGGGACCCCCACAGATACGCAGTATTTT.

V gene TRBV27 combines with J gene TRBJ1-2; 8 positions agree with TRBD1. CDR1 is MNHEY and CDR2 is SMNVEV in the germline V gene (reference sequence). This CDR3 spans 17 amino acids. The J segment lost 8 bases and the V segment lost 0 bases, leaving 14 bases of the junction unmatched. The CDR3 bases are TGTGCCAGCAGTTTATCGATTATAGCGCAGGGGGCAGCCGGCTACACCTTC. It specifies CASSLSIIAQGAAGYTF.

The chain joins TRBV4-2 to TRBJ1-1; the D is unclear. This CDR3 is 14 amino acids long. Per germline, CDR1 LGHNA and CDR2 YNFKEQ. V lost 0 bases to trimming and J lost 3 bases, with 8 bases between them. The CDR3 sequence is CASSQDIVDTEAFF. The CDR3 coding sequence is TGTGCCAGCAGCCAAGATATCGTTGACACTGAAGCTTTCTTT.